One sample yielded the 4 T cell receptor beta chains listed below, sequenced in a study of radiotherapy plus CTLA-4 blockade in lung cancer. Produced via immunoSEQ multiplex PCR; TCRdb's table is partial and in-frame only. The table has about 72,000 clones, roughly four fifths seen once. The source was peripheral blood, collected from a patient treated with radiotherapy plus ipilimumab. Receptors originate from a human donor with non-small cell lung cancer who had a partial response to radiotherapy plus ipilimumab.

The table lists this clone with a few counts. CDR3 DNA: TGTGCCAGCAGCTTGGCTGCTAGCGGGGAGACCCAGTACTTC. Protein product: CASSLAASGETQYF. J is TRBJ2-5 and V is TRBV5-5, with 8 bases identical to TRBD2. From germline, CDR1 is SGHKS and CDR2 YYEKEE (reference sequence). The CDR3 covers 14 residues. V dropped 0 bases and J dropped 5; count of bases not matched to a gene: 3. Supplemented by reference TRBV5-5 and TRBJ2-5, the full variable domain reads DAGVTQSPTHLIKTRGQQVTLRCSPISGHKSVSWYQQVLGQGPQFIFQYYEKEERGRGNFPDRFSARQFPNYSSELNVNALLLGDSALYLCASSLAASGETQYFGPGTRLLVL.

CDR3 region: CASIPSGRGPYEQYF. Written as DNA, the CDR3 is TGTGCCAGCATCCCAAGCGGCAGGGGACCATACGAGCAGTACTTC. The chain joins TRBV2 to TRBJ2-7, with D maybe TRBD1 (6 bases). The CDR3 has 15 residues. V lost 7 bases and J 4 bases, leaving 20 bases between the germline ends. Germline loops: CDR1 SNHLY, CDR2 FYNNEI.

This rearrangement joins TRBV28 to TRBJ2-3; possible D gene TRBD1, 5 bases. Germline assignment: CDR1 MDHEN and CDR2 SYDVKM. The CDR3 is 13 amino acids. The germline V and J ends were trimmed by 6 bases and 3 bases, with 10 bases remaining between them. The CDR3 sequence: CASRPQGTDTQYF. The CDR3 region has the DNA TGTGCCAGCAGACCTCAGGGAACAGATACGCAGTATTTT.

The chain uses TRBV5-1 and TRBJ1-2; D uncertain. The CDR3 has 14 residues. Trimming cost V 0 bases and J 5 bases, with 11 bases left between them. Germline values: CDR1 SGHRS, CDR2 YFSETQ. The CDR3 is CASSLATTVYGYTF. The CDR3 nucleotides read TGCGCCAGCAGCTTGGCTACCACAGTTTATGGCTACACCTTC.